The entry below gives a single T cell receptor (beta chain) sequence along with its context. This entry comes from a study of T cell changes during pregnancy in multiple sclerosis. Measured with immunoSEQ multiplex PCR; TCRdb has only the in-frame clones, and not every one. The sample has over 35,000 clones; approximately 92% are singletons. Source material: peripheral blood. The sequence came from a female donor with multiple sclerosis, enrolled in a pregnancy study.

Here the CDR3 DNA reads TGTGCCAGCAGTGAATCTGGTACTAGTAGAAATAGTGAGCAGTTCTTC. As protein: CASSESGTSRNSEQFF. The chain links TRBV25-1 to TRBJ2-1, with D possibly being TRBD2 (5 bases). The CDR3 is 16 amino acids. CDR1 and CDR2 (germline): MGHDK, SYGVNS. The ends were cut back, 1 base at V and 9 bases at J, with 19 bases in the middle.